This T cell receptor (beta chain) is drawn from a study of cytomegalovirus exposure and HLA in healthy donors. Overall study results and limits: A few V segments could not be told apart, such as TRBV6-2 and TRBV6-3, and were left out. Previous analysis showed most TCR beta V segments were productive about 90% or about 30% of the time. Later analysis found that TCR beta chains associated with HLA were more clonally expanded than other, equally common chains.

As for this clone: Its antigen is unknown.

The PCR made use of 60 Vbeta and 13 Jbeta primers. Sequenced by immunoSEQ multiplex PCR; TCRdb stores in-frame clones only, minus some. The sample consists of roughly 160,000 clones, around four fifths of them appearing once. The V gene's germline CDR1 is SGDLS and CDR2 YYNGEE. The CDR3 spans 14 residues. The V segment lost 4 bases and the J segment 6 bases; nucleotides outside the gene matches: 9. V is TRBV9 and J is TRBJ1-1, with TRBD1 identical over 7 bases. This TCR was recovered from a man aged 25 to 40 in good health and CMV-seronegative. Source material: PBMCs. The chain's CDR3 is CASSSTGEFAEAFF. As DNA, the CDR3 is TGTGCCAGCAGCAGTACAGGGGAGTTCGCTGAAGCTTTCTTT.